This T cell receptor (beta chain) was sequenced in a study of OX40 agonist ivuxolimab in advanced cancers. For the study at large: Intravenous ivuxolimab at 0.01 to 10 mg/kg was given to patients every 2 weeks. Participants averaged around 60 years of age (range about 23 to 80) and were approximately 81% male.

As concerns this clone: Its target is not known.

Study conclusions and caveats: Some of the nonresponding patients also showed low levels of normalized T-cell clonal expansion.

V lost 4 bases to trimming and J lost 3 bases; unmatched junction nucleotides: 9. CDR3 length: 16 residues. Looked up from germline, CDR1 is SGHDT and CDR2 is YYEEEE. Systemic immunosuppression or autoimmune disease history was grounds to exclude patients. Only in-frame clones appear in the TCRdb table, and some are missing; sequencing was by immunoSEQ multiplex PCR. The data hold roughly 8,100 clones, with 75% to 85% observed a single time. The clonotype comes from an adult with an advanced solid tumor such as melanoma, head and neck, liver or kidney cancer. Sequenced material: CD4+ or CD8+ T cells sorted from blood, taken in a trial of the OX40 agonist ivuxolimab. The rearrangement joins TRBV5-6 to TRBJ2-1; 8 bases fit TRBD1. CDR3 bases: TGTGCCAGCAGCCCTCCCAGGGGGCTAAACTACAATGAGCAGTTCTTC. Its translation: CASSPPRGLNYNEQFF.